The 20 T cell receptor beta chains below come from one sample, sequenced in a study of response to subunit inactivated influenza vaccine. TCRdb passed the RT-PCR reads through MiXCR, listing each CDR3 protein once. The sample shows a few hundred thousand distinct CDR3 sequences, 14% of them seen only once. The sample in question was PBMCs from blood, obtained roughly 13 days after vaccination. Receptors originate from a man over 45 who received an inactivated influenza vaccine.

This clonotype was detected a few times. The chain carries TRBV29-1 and TRBJ2-1; TRBD1 matches 10 bases. With 7 bases clipped from V and 10 bases from J, the junction kept 16 bases outside the gene matches. Germline-derived CDR1 and CDR2 are SQVTM and ANQGSEA. The CDR3 totals 15 residues. CDR3 sequence reads: CSASPGTGAQAEQFF. The CDR3 nucleotides read TGCAGCGCCTCTCCCGGGACAGGGGCCCAGGCCGAGCAGTTCTTC.

This clonotype has a handful of counts. The rearrangement uses TRBV11-2 and TRBJ2-7, with D possibly being TRBD1 (6 bases). V was shortened by 4 bases and J by 2 bases, with 18 bases between the two germline ends. The germline gives CDR1 SGHAT, CDR2 FQNNGV. This CDR3 has 16 amino acids. The CDR3 sequence is CASSSPTGTPPYEQYF. In DNA form, the CDR3 reads TGTGCCAGCAGCTCCCCCACCGGGACACCGCCCTACGAGCAGTACTTC. Together with reference TRBV11-2 and TRBJ2-7, the CDR3 gives the full variable domain: EAGVAQSPRYKIIEKRQSVAFWCNPISGHATLYWYQQILGQGPKLLIQFQNNGVVDDSQLPKDRFSAERLKGVDSTLKIQPAKLEDSAVYLCASSSPTGTPPYEQYFGPGTRLTVT.

This clonotype was found a few times. The gene calls are TRBV12-3 or TRBV12-4 and TRBJ2-1; TRBD1 matches at 9 bases. The CDR3 has 16 amino acids. V was clipped by 6 bases and J by 3 bases; unmatched bases: 9. In nucleotides, the CDR3 is TGTGCCAGCAGCCGCCCCGGGACAGGGATCTACAATGAGCAGTTCTTC. Amino acids: CASSRPGTGIYNEQFF.

The genes are TRBV7-9 and TRBJ2-5; 10 bases agree with TRBD2. This CDR3 spans 17 amino acids. V lost 5 bases to trimming and J lost 5 bases; unmatched junction nucleotides: 14. The germline V gene encodes CDR1 SEHNR and CDR2 FQNEAQ (reference sequence). The CDR3 here is CASSPSPASGSRETQYF. The CDR3 coding sequence is TGTGCCAGCAGCCCAAGTCCGGCTAGCGGGAGTCGTGAGACCCAGTACTTC.

The chain combines TRBV6-5 with TRBJ2-7; perhaps TRBD1 as D (6 bases). Germline V gives CDR1 MNHEY, CDR2 SVGAGI. The CDR3 has 14 amino acids. Trimming took off 4 bases at V and 1 base at J, with 11 bases between the two ends. CDR3 in amino acids: CASSSHRDSYEQYF. The CDR3 nucleotides read TGTGCCAGCAGTTCCCACAGGGATTCCTACGAGCAGTACTTC.

V and J are TRBV11-2 and TRBJ2-2, with D perhaps given as TRBD1 or TRBD2 (5 bases each). V lost 6 bases and J lost 4, with 21 bases in between. The length of the CDR3 is 17 residues. Germline values: CDR1 SGHAT, CDR2 FQNNGV. The CDR3 bases are TGTGCCAGCAGTCGCCCGGGGCAGGTGTACTCCACCGGGGAGCTGTTTTTT. The encoded protein is CASSRPGQVYSTGELFF.

This clonotype came up a few times. The chain links TRBV18 to TRBJ2-1; 7 bases line up with TRBD1. The CDR3 is 15 amino acids. Trimming cost V 3 bases and J 1 base; bases outside gene matches: 3. CDR1 and CDR2 (germline): KGHSH, LQKENI. The CDR3 region has the DNA TGTGCCAGCTCACCCGCGACAGGGTCCTACAATGAGCAGTTCTTC. This translates into CASSPATGSYNEQFF.

This chain uses TRBV6-5 with TRBJ2-7; possibly TRBD1 for D (6 bases). Trimming pared 2 bases from V and 1 base from J, leaving 12 bases between. This CDR3 comprises 15 residues. Germline V gene sequence: CDR1 MNHEY, CDR2 SVGAGI. The CDR3 region has the DNA TGTGCCAGCAGTTACACAGGGATAGCGTCCTACGAGCAGTACTTC. It yields the protein CASSYTGIASYEQYF.

The rearrangement joins TRBV21-1 to TRBJ2-7; the listed D gene, TRBD1, was not tested against the DNA. TRBV21-1 is an annotated pseudogene. The CDR3 is made up of 18 amino acids. The DNA for the CDR3 is TGTGCCAGCAGCAAATTATTTTGCCCCGGGACAGGCTCCTACGAGCAGTACTTC. Protein sequence: CASSKLFCPGTGSYEQYF.

This clonotype has a handful of counts. The V call is TRBV12-3 or TRBV12-4, the J call TRBJ2-3; D unresolved. The CDR3 consists of 13 residues. The V end was cut by 2 bases, the J end by 10 bases, with 13 bases between. CDR3 sequence (DNA): TGTGCCAGCAGTTTATCCTCAGCAGAGCCGCAGTATTTT. It translates to CASSLSSAEPQYF.

J is TRBJ1-2 and V is TRBV20-1; D call uncertain. V was clipped by 5 bases and J by 4 bases, with 11 bases between them. The CDR3 is 12 residues long. Per germline, CDR1 DFQATT and CDR2 SNEGSKA (reference sequence). The DNA of the CDR3 is TGCAGTGCTCGTTGGGTTTTCTATGGCTACACCTTC. It encodes CSARWVFYGYTF.

The rearrangement links TRBV28 to TRBJ2-2; D is possibly TRBD1 (6 bases). Trimming left V 3 bases short and J 1 base short, with 18 bases between. The CDR3 runs to 18 residues. Germline CDR1 MDHEN, CDR2 SYDVKM. CDR3 in DNA: TGTGCCAGCAGTTTCCCATCTCCAGGGGTGGTGAACACCGGGGAGCTGTTTTTT. Protein product: CASSFPSPGVVNTGELFF.

V and J are TRBV7-3 and TRBJ2-3, with TRBD2 matching over 15 bases. J lost 5 bases, V lost 5 bases, and 2 bases had no gene match. Per the germline V gene, CDR1 is SGHTA and CDR2 is FQGTGA. The CDR3 is 15 amino acids. CDR3 in DNA: TGTGCCAGCAGCGGACTAGCGGGAGGGGTAGATACGCAGTATTTT. Residues: CASSGLAGGVDTQYF.

V and J are TRBV18 and TRBJ2-1; the D is unclear. V shed 0 bases and J shed 2 bases, with 11 bases lying between them. Germline V gene data show CDR1 as KGHSH and CDR2 as LQKENI. The CDR3 consists of 16 residues. DNA for the CDR3: TGTGCCAGCTCACCACCAGTACATCTACCCTACAATGAGCAGTTCTTC. Translating gives CASSPPVHLPYNEQFF.

This clonotype was picked up a small number of times. V is TRBV5-1 and J is TRBJ1-5; 9 nucleotides agree with TRBD1. Trimming at V came to 4 bases and at J to 9 bases, leaving 5 bases not matched to a gene. CDR1 is SGHRS and CDR2 is YFSETQ in the germline V gene. This CDR3 contains 13 residues. CDR3 loop: CASSRDREGPQHF. CDR3 bases: TGCGCCAGCAGCCGGGACAGGGAAGGGCCCCAGCATTTT.

As to this clonotype: A read error may account for a junction end that differs from germline. The CDR3 sequence: CASVGYGGVGF. The CDR3 bases are TGTGCCAGCGTTGGTTATGGGGGAGTGGGATTC. The chain employs TRBV28 and TRBJ2-5; D possibly uses TRBD1 or TRBD2 (5 bases each). Germline CDR1 MDHEN, CDR2 SYDVKM. The CDR3 covers 11 residues.

This clonotype showed up just a few times. The chain couples TRBV11-2 to TRBJ1-2, with TRBD1 identical over 9 bases. The CDR3 runs to 15 residues. Germline CDR1 SGHAT, CDR2 FQNNGV. V lost 5 bases and J lost 4; bases outside the gene matches: 8. This CDR3 reads CASSPGTGMLYGYTF. CDR3 bases: TGTGCCAGCAGCCCAGGGACAGGGATGCTCTATGGCTACACCTTC. The full variable domain, its missing parts supplied by reference TRBV11-2 and TRBJ1-2, is EAGVAQSPRYKIIEKRQSVAFWCNPISGHATLYWYQQILGQGPKLLIQFQNNGVVDDSQLPKDRFSAERLKGVDSTLKIQPAKLEDSAVYLCASSPGTGMLYGYTFGSGTRLTVV.

This clonotype was found many times. The chain combines TRBV7-6 with TRBJ1-2; D uncertain. The CDR3 has 15 amino acids. Trimming pared 1 base from V and 3 bases from J, leaving 12 bases between. CDR1 and CDR2 (germline): SGHVS, FNYEAQ. CDR3 sequence reads: CASSLGTGMDYGYTF. As DNA, the CDR3 is TGTGCCAGCAGCTTAGGGACGGGGATGGACTATGGCTACACCTTC.

This clonotype appeared a few times. The chain joins TRBV20-1 to TRBJ2-2; 12 nucleotides agree with TRBD2. The J segment lost 6 bases and the V segment lost 4 bases, leaving 0 bases of the junction unmatched. This CDR3 is 13 amino acids long. CDR1 is DFQATT, CDR2 SNEGSKA, per germline (reference sequence). The DNA for the CDR3 is TGCAGTGCTACTAGCGGGAGGGCCGGGGAGCTGTTTTTT. As protein: CSATSGRAGELFF.

The sample holds a few counts of this clonotype. In nucleotides, the CDR3 is TGTGCCACCAGTACAGGGGCGGAGGGTGGTCTCGGCTACACCTTC. Protein: CATSTGAEGGLGYTF. The rearrangement joins TRBV24-1 to TRBJ1-2; 7 bases align to TRBD1. CDR1 and CDR2 (germline): KGHDR, SFDVKD. V was pared by 6 bases and J by 8 bases, with 14 bases of the junction left unmatched. This CDR3 region has 15 residues.